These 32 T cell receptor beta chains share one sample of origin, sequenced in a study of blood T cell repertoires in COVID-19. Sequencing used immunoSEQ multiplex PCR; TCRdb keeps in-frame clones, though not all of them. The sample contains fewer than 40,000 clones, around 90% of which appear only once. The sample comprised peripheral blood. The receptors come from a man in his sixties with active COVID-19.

This CDR3 is CASSEWGVGNQPQHF. In DNA, the CDR3 is TGTGCCAGCAGTGAATGGGGGGTAGGCAATCAGCCCCAGCATTTT. The chain joins TRBV25-1 to TRBJ1-5; maybe TRBD1 (5 bases). This CDR3 comprises 15 residues. Germline CDR1 and CDR2: MGHDK and SYGVNS. V was clipped by 1 base and J by 2 bases, with 9 bases between them. Looking up the rest from reference TRBV25-1 and TRBJ1-5 gives the full variable domain: EADIYQTPRYLVIGTGKKITLECSQTMGHDKMYWYQQDPGMELHLIHYSYGVNSTEKGDLSSESTVSRIRTEHFPLTLESARPSHTSQYLCASSEWGVGNQPQHFGDGTRLSIL.

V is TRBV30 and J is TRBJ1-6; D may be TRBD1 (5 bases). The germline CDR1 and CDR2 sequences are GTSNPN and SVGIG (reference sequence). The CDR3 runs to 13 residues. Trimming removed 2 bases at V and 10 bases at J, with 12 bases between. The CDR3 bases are TGTGCCTGGAGTAAGGGGAATGGGTCACCCCTCCACTTT. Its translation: CAWSKGNGSPLHF.

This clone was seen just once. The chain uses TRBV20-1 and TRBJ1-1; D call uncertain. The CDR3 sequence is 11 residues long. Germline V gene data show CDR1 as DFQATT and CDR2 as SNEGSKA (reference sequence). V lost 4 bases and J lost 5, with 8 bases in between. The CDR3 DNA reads TGCAGTGCTACGGGAGGAACTGAAGCTTTCTTT. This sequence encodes CSATGGTEAFF.

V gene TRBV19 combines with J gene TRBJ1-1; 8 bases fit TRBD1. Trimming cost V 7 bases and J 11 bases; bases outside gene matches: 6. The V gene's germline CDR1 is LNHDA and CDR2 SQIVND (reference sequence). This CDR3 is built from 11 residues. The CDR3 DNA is TGTGCCAGTATTCGGACAGGGAGGGCTTTCTTT. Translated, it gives CASIRTGRAFF.

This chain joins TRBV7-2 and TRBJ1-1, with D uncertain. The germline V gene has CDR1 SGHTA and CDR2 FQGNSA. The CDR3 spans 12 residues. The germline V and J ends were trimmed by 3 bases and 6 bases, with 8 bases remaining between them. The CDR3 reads CASSFDTPEAFF. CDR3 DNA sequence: TGTGCCAGCAGCTTCGACACTCCTGAAGCTTTCTTT.

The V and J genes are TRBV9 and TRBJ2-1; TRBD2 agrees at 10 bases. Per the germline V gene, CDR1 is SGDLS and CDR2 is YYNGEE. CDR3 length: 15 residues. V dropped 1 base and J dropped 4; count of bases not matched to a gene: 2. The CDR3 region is CASSVSSGGYNEQFF. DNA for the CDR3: TGTGCCAGCAGCGTATCTAGCGGGGGTTACAATGAGCAGTTCTTC.

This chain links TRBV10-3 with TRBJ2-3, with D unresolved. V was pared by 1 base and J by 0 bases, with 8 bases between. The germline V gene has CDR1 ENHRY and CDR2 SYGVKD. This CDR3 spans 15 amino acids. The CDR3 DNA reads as TGTGCCATCAGTGAGTATCGCGGAAGCACAGATACGCAGTATTTT. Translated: CAISEYRGSTDTQYF.

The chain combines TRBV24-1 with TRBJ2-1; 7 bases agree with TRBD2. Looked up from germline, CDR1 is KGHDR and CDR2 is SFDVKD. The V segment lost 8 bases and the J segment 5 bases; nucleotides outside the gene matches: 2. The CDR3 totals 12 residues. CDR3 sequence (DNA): TGTGCCACCACGGGGGGTCACAATGAGCAGTTCTTC. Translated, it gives CATTGGHNEQFF.

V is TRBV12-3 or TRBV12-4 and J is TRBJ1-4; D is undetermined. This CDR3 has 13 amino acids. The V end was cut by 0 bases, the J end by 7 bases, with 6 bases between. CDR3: CASSLALSEKLFF. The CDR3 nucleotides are TGTGCCAGCAGTTTAGCCCTGAGTGAAAAACTGTTTTTT.

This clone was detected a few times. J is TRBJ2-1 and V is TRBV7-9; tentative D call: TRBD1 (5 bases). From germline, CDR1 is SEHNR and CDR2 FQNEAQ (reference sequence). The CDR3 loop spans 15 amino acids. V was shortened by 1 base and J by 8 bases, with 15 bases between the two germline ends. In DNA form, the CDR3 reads TGTGCCAGCAGCTTAGGGGGCGGTGGTTGGGATGAGCAGTTCTTC. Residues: CASSLGGGGWDEQFF.

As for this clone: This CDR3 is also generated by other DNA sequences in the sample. This CDR3 reads CASSPGGTYEQYF. The CDR3 coding sequence is TGTGCCAGCTCACCGGGGGGGACCTACGAGCAGTACTTC. The genes are TRBV18 and TRBJ2-7, with 7 bases identical to TRBD2. The CDR3 spans 13 residues. Per the germline V gene, CDR1 is KGHSH and CDR2 is LQKENI. V was pared by 3 bases and J by 2 bases, with 1 base of the junction left unmatched.

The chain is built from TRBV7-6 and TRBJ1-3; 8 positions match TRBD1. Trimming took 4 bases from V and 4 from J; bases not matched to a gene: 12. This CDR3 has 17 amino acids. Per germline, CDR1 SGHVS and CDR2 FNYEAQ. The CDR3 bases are TGTGCCAGCAGCTCCCAGGGGGCGCTTAGGCTGGGAAACACCATATATTTT. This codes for CASSSQGALRLGNTIYF.

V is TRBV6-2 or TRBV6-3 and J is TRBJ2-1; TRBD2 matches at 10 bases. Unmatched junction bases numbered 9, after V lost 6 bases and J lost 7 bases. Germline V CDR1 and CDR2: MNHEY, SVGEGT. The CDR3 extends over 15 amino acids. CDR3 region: CASSASGGAGNEQFF. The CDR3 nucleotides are TGTGCCAGCAGCGCAAGCGGGGGGGCGGGGAATGAGCAGTTCTTC.

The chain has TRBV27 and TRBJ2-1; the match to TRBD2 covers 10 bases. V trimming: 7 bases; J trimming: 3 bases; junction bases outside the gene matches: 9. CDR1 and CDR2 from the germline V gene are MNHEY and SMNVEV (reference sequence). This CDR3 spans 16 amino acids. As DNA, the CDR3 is TGTGCCAGCACTTTTAGCGGGGGGCAAATCTACAATGAGCAGTTCTTC. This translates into CASTFSGGQIYNEQFF.

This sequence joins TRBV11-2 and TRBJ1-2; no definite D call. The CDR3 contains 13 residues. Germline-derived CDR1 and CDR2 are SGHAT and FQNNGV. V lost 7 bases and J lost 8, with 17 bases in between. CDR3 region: CASTQEPTRGYTF. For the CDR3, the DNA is TGTGCCAGCACCCAAGAGCCCACGCGGGGCTACACCTTC.

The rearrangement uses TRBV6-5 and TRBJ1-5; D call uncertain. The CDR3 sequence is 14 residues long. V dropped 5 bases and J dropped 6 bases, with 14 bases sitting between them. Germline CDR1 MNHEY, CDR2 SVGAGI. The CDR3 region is CASSPGVVGQPQHF. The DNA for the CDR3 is TGTGCCAGCAGTCCTGGTGTGGTCGGTCAGCCCCAGCATTTT.

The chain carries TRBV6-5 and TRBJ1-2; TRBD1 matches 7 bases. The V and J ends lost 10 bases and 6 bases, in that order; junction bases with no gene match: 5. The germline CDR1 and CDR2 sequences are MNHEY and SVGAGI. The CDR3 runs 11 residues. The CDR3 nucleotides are TGTGCCACTTCGACAGGGCATGGCTACACCTTC. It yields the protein CATSTGHGYTF.

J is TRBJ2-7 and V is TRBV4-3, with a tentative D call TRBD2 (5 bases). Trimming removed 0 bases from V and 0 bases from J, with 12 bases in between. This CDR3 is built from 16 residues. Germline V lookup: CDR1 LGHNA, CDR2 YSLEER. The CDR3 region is CASSQDWTQSSYEQYF. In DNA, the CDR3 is TGCGCCAGCAGCCAAGATTGGACTCAAAGCTCCTACGAGCAGTACTTC.

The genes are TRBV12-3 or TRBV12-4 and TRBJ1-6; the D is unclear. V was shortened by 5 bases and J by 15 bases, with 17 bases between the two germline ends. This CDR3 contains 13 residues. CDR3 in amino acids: CASSVPGSGLLHF. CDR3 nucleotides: TGTGCCAGCAGTGTCCCTGGGAGCGGTCTCCTCCACTTT.

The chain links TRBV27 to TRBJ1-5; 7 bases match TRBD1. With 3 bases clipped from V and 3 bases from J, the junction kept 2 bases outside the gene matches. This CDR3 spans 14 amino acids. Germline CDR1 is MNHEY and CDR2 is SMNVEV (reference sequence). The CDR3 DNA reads TGTGCCAGCAGTTTTGGGACAGTCAATCAGCCCCAGCATTTT. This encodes CASSFGTVNQPQHF.

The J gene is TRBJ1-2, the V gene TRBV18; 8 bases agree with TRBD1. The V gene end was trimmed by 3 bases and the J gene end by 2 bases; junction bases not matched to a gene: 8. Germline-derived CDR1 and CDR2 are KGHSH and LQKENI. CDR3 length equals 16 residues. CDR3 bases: TGTGCCAGCTCACCCCGGTCCGGGACAGGAAACTATGGCTACACCTTC. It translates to CASSPRSGTGNYGYTF.

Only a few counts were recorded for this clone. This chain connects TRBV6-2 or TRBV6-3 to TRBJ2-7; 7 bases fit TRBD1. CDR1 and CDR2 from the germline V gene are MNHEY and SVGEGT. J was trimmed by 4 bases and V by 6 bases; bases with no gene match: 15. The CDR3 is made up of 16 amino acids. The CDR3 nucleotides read TGTGCCAGCAGCCCTGGCCGAGACAGGGCGGTTTACGAGCAGTACTTC. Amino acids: CASSPGRDRAVYEQYF.

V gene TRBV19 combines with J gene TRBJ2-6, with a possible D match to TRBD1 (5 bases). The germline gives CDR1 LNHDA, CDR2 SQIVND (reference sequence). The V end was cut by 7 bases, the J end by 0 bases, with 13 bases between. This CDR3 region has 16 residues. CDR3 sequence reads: CASTSLDSSGANVLTF. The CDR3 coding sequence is TGTGCCAGTACTTCGCTAGACAGCTCTGGGGCCAACGTCCTGACTTTC.

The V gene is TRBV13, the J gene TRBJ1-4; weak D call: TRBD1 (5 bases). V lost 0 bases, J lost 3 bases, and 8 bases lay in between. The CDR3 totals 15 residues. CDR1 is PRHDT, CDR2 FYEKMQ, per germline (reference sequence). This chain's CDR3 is CASSLGEGPNEKLFF. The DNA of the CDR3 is TGTGCCAGCAGCTTAGGGGAGGGGCCTAATGAAAAACTGTTTTTT.

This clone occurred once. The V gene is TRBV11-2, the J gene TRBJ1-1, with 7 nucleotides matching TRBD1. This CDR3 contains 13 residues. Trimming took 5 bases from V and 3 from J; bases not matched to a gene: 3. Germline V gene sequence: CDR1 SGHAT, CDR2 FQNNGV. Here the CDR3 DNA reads TGTGCCAGCAGCAGGGGGCAATACACTGAAGCTTTCTTT. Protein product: CASSRGQYTEAFF.

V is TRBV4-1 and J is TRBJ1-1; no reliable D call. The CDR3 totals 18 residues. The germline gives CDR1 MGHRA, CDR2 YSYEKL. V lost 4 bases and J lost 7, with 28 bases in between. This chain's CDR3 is CASSPTGKLPLGKNEAFF. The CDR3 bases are TGCGCCAGCAGCCCAACCGGGAAACTCCCCCTGGGGAAGAATGAAGCTTTCTTT.

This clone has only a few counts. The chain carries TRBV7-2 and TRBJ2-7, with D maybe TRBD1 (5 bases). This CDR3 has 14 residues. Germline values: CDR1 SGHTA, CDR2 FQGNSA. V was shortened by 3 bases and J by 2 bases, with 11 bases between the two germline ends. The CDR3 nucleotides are TGTGCCAGCAGCTTGCAGGGATCGACCTACGAGCAGTACTTC. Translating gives CASSLQGSTYEQYF.

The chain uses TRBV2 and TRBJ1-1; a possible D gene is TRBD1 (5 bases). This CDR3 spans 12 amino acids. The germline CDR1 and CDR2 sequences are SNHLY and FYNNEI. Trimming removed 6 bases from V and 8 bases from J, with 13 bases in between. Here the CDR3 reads CASRLSGREAFF. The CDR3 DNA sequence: TGTGCCAGCAGGCTCTCAGGGAGGGAAGCTTTCTTT.

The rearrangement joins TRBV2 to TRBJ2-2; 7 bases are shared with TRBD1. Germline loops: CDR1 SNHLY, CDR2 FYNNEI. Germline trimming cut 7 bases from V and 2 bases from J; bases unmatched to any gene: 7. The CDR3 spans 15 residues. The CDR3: CASTPGQINTGELFF. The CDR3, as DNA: TGTGCCAGCACCCCGGGACAGATAAACACCGGGGAGCTGTTTTTT.

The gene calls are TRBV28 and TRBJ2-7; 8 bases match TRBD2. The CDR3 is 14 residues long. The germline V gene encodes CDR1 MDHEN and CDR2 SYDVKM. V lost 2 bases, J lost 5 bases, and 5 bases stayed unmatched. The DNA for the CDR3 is TGTGCCAGCAGTTTAGTAGCGGGGTCTGACGAGCAGTACTTC. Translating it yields CASSLVAGSDEQYF.

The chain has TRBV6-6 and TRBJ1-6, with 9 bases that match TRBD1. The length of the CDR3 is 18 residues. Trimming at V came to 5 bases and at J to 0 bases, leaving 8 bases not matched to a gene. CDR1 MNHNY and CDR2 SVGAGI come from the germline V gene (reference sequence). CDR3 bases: TGTGCCAGCAGTCCGGGACAGGGTGATGGCTCCTATAATTCACCCCTCCACTTT. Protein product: CASSPGQGDGSYNSPLHF.

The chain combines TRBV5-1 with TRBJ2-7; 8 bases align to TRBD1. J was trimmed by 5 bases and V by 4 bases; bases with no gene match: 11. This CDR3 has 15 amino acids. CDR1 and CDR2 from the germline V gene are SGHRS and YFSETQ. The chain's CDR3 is CASSTGQGALHEQYF. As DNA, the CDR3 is TGCGCCAGCAGCACCGGACAGGGCGCCCTCCACGAGCAGTACTTC.